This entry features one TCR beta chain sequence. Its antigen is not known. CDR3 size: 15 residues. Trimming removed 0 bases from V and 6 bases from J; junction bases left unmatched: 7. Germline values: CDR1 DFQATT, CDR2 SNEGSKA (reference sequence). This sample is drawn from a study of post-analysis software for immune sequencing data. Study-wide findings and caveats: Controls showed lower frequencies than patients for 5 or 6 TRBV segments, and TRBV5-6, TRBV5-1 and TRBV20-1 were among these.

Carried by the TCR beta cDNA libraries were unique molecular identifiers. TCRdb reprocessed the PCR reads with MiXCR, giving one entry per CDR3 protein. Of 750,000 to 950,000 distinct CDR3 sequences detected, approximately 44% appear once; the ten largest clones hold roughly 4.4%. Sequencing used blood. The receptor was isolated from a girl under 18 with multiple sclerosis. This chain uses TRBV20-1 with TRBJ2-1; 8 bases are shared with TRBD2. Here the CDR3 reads CSAREASGSINEQFF. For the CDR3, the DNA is TGCAGTGCTAGAGAGGCCAGCGGGAGTATCAATGAGCAGTTCTTC.